Here is one T cell receptor beta chain with its context. The antigen remains unidentified. The germline V and J ends were trimmed by 1 base and 0 bases, with 5 bases remaining between them. CDR3 length: 15 residues. The germline V gene encodes CDR1 SGHDT and CDR2 YYEEEE. This record comes from a study of T cell responses to AZD1222 COVID-19 vaccine. Profiled with immunoSEQ multiplex PCR; TCRdb holds only in-frame clones, not every one. The sample has around 120,000 clones; roughly nine tenths are singletons. Study findings and constraints: Every sample of the repertoires postdated the peak T cell response. Donors, mostly white British, included more females; clonal diversity was possibly underestimated. Vaccination with two AZD1222 doses was followed by a rise in Spike-specific TCR breadth and depth. Across spike, vaccine-associated CD4 TCRs were found, dominant at 160-218 and 743-854.

The input for sequencing was peripheral blood, taken 28 days after the second AZD1222 dose. The chain uses TRBV5-6 and TRBJ2-6; D remains unclear. The clonotype was recovered from an adult who received the AZD1222 COVID-19 vaccine. DNA of the CDR3: TGTGCCAGCAGCTTGCCAGGCTCTGGGGCCAACGTCCTGACTTTC. Amino acids: CASSLPGSGANVLTF.